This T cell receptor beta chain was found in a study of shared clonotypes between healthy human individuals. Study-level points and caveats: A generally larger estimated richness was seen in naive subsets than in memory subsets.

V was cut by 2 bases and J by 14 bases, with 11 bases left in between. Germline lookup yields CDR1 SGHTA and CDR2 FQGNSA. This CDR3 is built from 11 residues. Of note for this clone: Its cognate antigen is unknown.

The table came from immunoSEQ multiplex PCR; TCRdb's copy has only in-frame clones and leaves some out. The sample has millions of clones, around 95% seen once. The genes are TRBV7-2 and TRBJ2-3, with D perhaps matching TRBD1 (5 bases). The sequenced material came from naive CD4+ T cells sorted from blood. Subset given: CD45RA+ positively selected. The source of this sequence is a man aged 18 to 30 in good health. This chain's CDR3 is CASSLPGLLYF. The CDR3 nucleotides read TGTGCCAGCAGCTTACCAGGGTTGTTGTATTTT. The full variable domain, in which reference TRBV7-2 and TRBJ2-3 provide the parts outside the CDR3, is GAGVSQSPSNKVTEKGKDVELRCDPISGHTALYWYRQSLGQGLEFLIYFQGNSAPDKSGLPSDRFSAERTGGSVSTLTIQRTQQEDSAVYLCASSLPGLLYFGPGTRLTVL.